Included here is one TCR beta chain sequence, with context. It lacks a known antigen. No much larger clone exists at a distance of one base, and base qualities are not known. These data are taken from a study of cytomegalovirus exposure and HLA in healthy donors (dated by TCRdb to 2017 to 2019). For the wider study: According to a later analysis, the 100 to 150 validation repertoires were produced on the same platform as the 666 repertoires of the first cohort. The study aimed to test whether signatures of past pathogen exposure could be identified by cataloging public T cell receptors. Besides the first cohort of hundreds of subjects, a separate validation cohort made up of 90 to 150 different subjects was used. The study combined high-throughput TCR immunosequencing, statistical association of individual TCRs with disease status, and machine learning to predict cytomegalovirus infection status. Broader findings and caveats from the paper: In vitro tests confirmed that a few of the cytomegalovirus-associated TCR beta chains recognize cytomegalovirus antigens. The study listed around 160 TCR beta chains as associated with cytomegalovirus. Of the cluster scores, around 95% were above 0 in a later analysis, which found that TCRs clustered in the first cohort also tended to co-occur in the 95 to 150 validation repertoires. While some public TCRs were present in many individuals, most TCR sequences turned up only very rarely across donors. All 130 or so repertoires were used to score co-occurrence in the validation cohort in a later analysis, because that analysis had no HLA typing for the cohort. The classifier was reported to diagnose cytomegalovirus status with high specificity and sensitivity in both the original and validation cohorts. The authors suggested that the approach could potentially be extended to other disease states and immunological phenotypes.

The donors belonged to the validation cohort of approximately 130 subjects, which was separate from the approximately 610-subject first cohort. The CDR3 starts with the cysteine, ends with the phenylalanine, and has 11 residues. Kept here is only the CDR3 DNA, which spans 33 bases and is read in frame from base 1. The germline V gene provides CDR1 SNHLY and CDR2 FYNNEI. Relative to germline, V is 9 bases shorter and J is 2 bases shorter, with 4 bases between their ends. Libraries were made using the immunoSEQ multiplex PCR assay. The authors processed their data as follows. To diagnose cytomegalovirus status from the catalog of TCR beta chain sequences, a statistical classification framework was built. TCRdb obtained this table from immuneACCESS and retained in-frame rearrangements with V and J assigned. These tables miss some clones; where compared with another copy, unresolved V genes account for less than half of the shortfall, and the remainder is unexplained. The V and J calls and the clone size are those of that table, but D and trimming were determined from the DNA. Counted in this sample were some 150,000 clones; about 95% of them appeared once. The leading ten clones occupy around 1.9% of the sample.

The sample was PBMCs. The clonotype was recovered from a man younger than 35 in good health and CMV-seropositive. The V gene is TRBV2 and the J gene is TRBJ2-2, with an unclear D gene assignment. The DNA sequence is TGTGCCAGGGCAAACACCGGGGAGCTGTTTTTT. It translates to CARANTGELFF.